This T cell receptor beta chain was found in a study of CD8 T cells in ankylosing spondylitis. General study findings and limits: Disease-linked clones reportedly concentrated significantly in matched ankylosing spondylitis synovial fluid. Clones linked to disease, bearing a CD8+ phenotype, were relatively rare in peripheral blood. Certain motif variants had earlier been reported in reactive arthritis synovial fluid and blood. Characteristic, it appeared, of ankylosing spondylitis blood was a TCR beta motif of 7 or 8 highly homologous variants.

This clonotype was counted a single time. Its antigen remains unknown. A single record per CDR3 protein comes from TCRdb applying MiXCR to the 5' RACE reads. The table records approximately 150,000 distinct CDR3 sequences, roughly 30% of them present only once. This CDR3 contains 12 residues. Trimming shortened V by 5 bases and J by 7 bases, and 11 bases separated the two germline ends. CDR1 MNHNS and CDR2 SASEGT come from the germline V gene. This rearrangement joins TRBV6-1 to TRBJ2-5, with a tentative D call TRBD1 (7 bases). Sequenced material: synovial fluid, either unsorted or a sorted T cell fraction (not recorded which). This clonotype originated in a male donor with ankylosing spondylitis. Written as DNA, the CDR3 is TGTGCCAGCAGTACTCAGGGGGGGACCCAGTACTTC. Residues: CASSTQGGTQYF.